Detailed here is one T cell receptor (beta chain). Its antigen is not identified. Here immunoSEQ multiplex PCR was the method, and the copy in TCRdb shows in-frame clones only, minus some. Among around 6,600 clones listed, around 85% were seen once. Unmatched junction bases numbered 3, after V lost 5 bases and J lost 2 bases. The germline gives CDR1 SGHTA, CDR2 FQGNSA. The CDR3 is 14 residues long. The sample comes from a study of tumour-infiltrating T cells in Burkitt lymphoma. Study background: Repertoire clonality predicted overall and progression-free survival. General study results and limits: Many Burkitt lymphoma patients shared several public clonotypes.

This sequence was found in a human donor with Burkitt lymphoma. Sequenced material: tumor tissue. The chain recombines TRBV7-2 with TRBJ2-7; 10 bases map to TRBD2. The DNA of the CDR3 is TGTGCCAGCAGCCGGACTAGCGGAACCTACGAGCAGTACTTC. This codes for CASSRTSGTYEQYF.